This T cell receptor (beta chain) was retrieved from a study of shared clonotypes between healthy human individuals. Findings of the study overall: Only blood was sampled, and tissue TCR repertoires likely differ from blood ones.

As handled by the study authors: ImmunoSEQ output held junction-only sequences without quality scores, so filtering differed. Assay used: immunoSEQ multiplex PCR; TCRdb lists only in-frame clones, some missing. The DNA was the basis for D and trimming; V, J and clone size are from that table. The sample lists some 2,500,000 clones; just under 95% were seen once. Concerning this clone: Its antigen is currently unknown.

Germline CDR1 reads GTSNPN; CDR2 reads SVGIG (reference sequence). The CDR3 runs 15 residues. The sample comprised naive CD4+ T cells from PBMCs. The sample's subset: CD45RA+ positively selected. This sequence originates from a young man in good health. Some clones in this sample may be carry-over from other donors' samples. The chain carries TRBV30 and TRBJ2-5; D tentatively reads TRBD1 or TRBD2 (6 bases each). The closer fit of TRBJ2-7 to the DNA end suggests the J call may be wrong. CDR3 loop: CAWTLRGGPSYEQYF. In DNA form, the CDR3 reads TGTGCCTGGACTTTACGTGGGGGGCCCTCCTACGAGCAGTACTTC.